The 27 T cell receptor beta chains given below trace back to one sample, sequenced in a study of shared clonotypes between healthy human individuals. Clones were read by immunoSEQ multiplex PCR, and TCRdb kept only the in-frame ones, dropping some. The repertoire holds about 2 million clones, with around 96% as singletons. Positive CCR7 selection of CD45RO-negative cells yielded the naive CD8 cells, and terminally differentiated effector memory CD45RA+ cells were excluded. The sequenced material came from naive CD8+ T cells sorted from blood. Every receptor here comes from a man in his late teens or twenties in good health.

The CDR3 loop is CASSSETGETQYF. In DNA, the CDR3 is TGTGCCAGCAGCTCGGAAACGGGAGAGACCCAGTACTTC. The rearrangement links TRBV2 to TRBJ2-5; the D is unclear. The CDR3 is 13 amino acids. V shed 6 bases and J shed 4 bases, with 12 bases lying between them. Germline V gives CDR1 SNHLY, CDR2 FYNNEI.

V is TRBV2 and J is TRBJ2-7, with 8 nucleotides matching TRBD1. Germline V gene data show CDR1 as SNHLY and CDR2 as FYNNEI. The CDR3 has 14 amino acids. V dropped 6 bases and J dropped 3; count of bases not matched to a gene: 7. For the CDR3, the DNA is TGTGCCAGCAGCGATCCGACAGGGGTCTACGAGCAGTACTTC. This gives the protein CASSDPTGVYEQYF.

This clone was seen just once. The gene calls are TRBV2 and TRBJ2-1; TRBD2 matches at 12 bases. This CDR3 has 16 residues. J lost 4 bases, V lost 8 bases, and 9 bases had no gene match. Germline V gives CDR1 SNHLY, CDR2 FYNNEI. The CDR3 spells CASRRLAGVGYNEQFF. DNA for the CDR3: TGTGCCAGCCGCAGACTAGCGGGAGTTGGTTACAATGAGCAGTTCTTC.

Only one count was recorded for this clone. In the same sample, other DNA sequences code for this CDR3. The gene calls are TRBV9 and TRBJ2-4; 9 bases align to TRBD1. J gave up 5 bases and V 0 bases, and 0 bases lay outside the gene matches. The CDR3 has 14 amino acids. CDR1 is SGDLS and CDR2 is YYNGEE in the germline V gene. The CDR3 DNA sequence: TGTGCCAGCAGCGTAGGACAGGGGGAAAACATTCAGTACTTC. Its translation is CASSVGQGENIQYF.

The chain employs TRBV6-5 and TRBJ1-5; D gene unclear. Germline CDR1 MNHEY, CDR2 SVGAGI. V gave up 6 bases and J gave up 3 bases, with 12 bases separating them. CDR3 length equals 14 residues. Here the CDR3 reads CASSLRGSNQPQHF. Here the CDR3 DNA reads TGTGCCAGCAGCCTCCGGGGATCCAATCAGCCCCAGCATTTT.

The V and J genes are TRBV9 and TRBJ2-1, with 11 bases fitting TRBD2. V lost 0 bases and J lost 4; bases outside the gene matches: 6. The germline CDR1 and CDR2 sequences are SGDLS and YYNGEE. The CDR3 loop spans 17 amino acids. CDR3 sequence reads: CASSVVTSGRNYNEQFF. DNA for the CDR3: TGTGCCAGCAGCGTAGTAACTAGCGGGAGAAATTACAATGAGCAGTTCTTC.

The chain is built from TRBV28 and TRBJ1-2; no clear D gene. The CDR3 has 16 residues. V shed 4 bases and J shed 3 bases, with 18 bases lying between them. CDR1 MDHEN and CDR2 SYDVKM come from the germline V gene. CDR3 nucleotide sequence: TGTGCCAGCAGTTCTCGAACTGCCCTGGGGTACTATGGCTACACCTTC. It encodes CASSSRTALGYYGYTF.

The J gene is TRBJ2-6, the V gene TRBV5-6, with D uncertain. CDR1 is SGHDT, CDR2 YYEEEE, per germline. Between the trimmed V and J ends, which lost 6 bases and 2 bases, there was a span of 6 bases. This CDR3 region has 13 residues. The DNA for the CDR3 is TGTGCCAGCACCCCCCCTGGGGCCAACGTCCTGACTTTC. Its translation: CASTPPGANVLTF.

V and J are TRBV19 and TRBJ1-1; D call uncertain. V lost 5 bases and J 4 bases, leaving 14 bases between the germline ends. The CDR3 has 14 residues. Germline V gives CDR1 LNHDA, CDR2 SQIVND (reference sequence). The CDR3 DNA is TGTGCCAGTAGTTCGGACTTTTACCTCACTGAAGCTTTCTTT. This sequence encodes CASSSDFYLTEAFF. Using reference TRBV19 and TRBJ1-1 for the parts outside the CDR3, the full variable domain is DGGITQSPKYLFRKEGQNVTLSCEQNLNHDAMYWYRQDPGQGLRLIYYSQIVNDFQKGDIAEGYSVSREKKESFPLTVTSAQKNPTAFYLCASSSDFYLTEAFFGQGTRLTVV.

The chain uses TRBV4-1 and TRBJ2-5; TRBD1 aligns across 9 bases. The CDR3 runs 13 residues. CDR1 MGHRA and CDR2 YSYEKL come from the germline V gene. J was trimmed by 6 bases and V by 8 bases; bases with no gene match: 7. This CDR3 is CASGQGLMQTQYF. The CDR3 DNA reads as TGCGCCAGCGGACAGGGGTTGATGCAGACCCAGTACTTC.

This clone was counted only a few times. This chain connects TRBV5-4 to TRBJ1-3, with 7 bases aligning to TRBD1. The CDR3 is 15 residues long. Germline V gene data show CDR1 as SGHNT and CDR2 as YYREEE (reference sequence). V trimming: 1 base; J trimming: 2 bases; junction bases outside the gene matches: 3. CDR3 loop: CASSLPQGTGNTIYF. The CDR3 coding sequence is TGTGCCAGCAGCTTGCCACAGGGGACTGGAAACACCATATATTTT.

This clone has only one observation. The chain links TRBV5-4 to TRBJ2-7; D not resolved. The CDR3 loop spans 13 amino acids. Trimming removed 1 base from V and 2 bases from J, with 7 bases in between. Germline CDR1 and CDR2: SGHNT and YYREEE (reference sequence). As DNA, the CDR3 is TGTGCCAGCAGCTTGCATTGGGCCTACGAGCAGTACTTC. The encoded protein is CASSLHWAYEQYF.

This clone has just a few counts. Other DNA sequences in this sample translate to the same CDR3. The rearrangement uses TRBV29-1 and TRBJ2-7; TRBD1 agrees at 7 bases. The CDR3 totals 11 residues. V trimming: 2 bases; J trimming: 6 bases; junction bases outside the gene matches: 1. The V gene's germline CDR1 is SQVTM and CDR2 ANQGSEA. The CDR3: CSVERQGEQYF. The CDR3 region has the DNA TGCAGCGTTGAAAGACAGGGCGAGCAGTACTTC.

The rearrangement uses TRBV6-1 and TRBJ1-4; D uncertain. The CDR3 is 16 residues long. The germline CDR1 and CDR2 sequences are MNHNS and SASEGT. Trimming stripped 3 bases from V and 8 bases from J, with 19 bases between. The CDR3 bases are TGTGCCAGCAGTGAGCTTTTACGTTGGGTACAGGAAAAACTGTTTTTT. It specifies CASSELLRWVQEKLFF.

The chain recombines TRBV4-1 with TRBJ2-5; TRBD1 might be the D (6 bases). The CDR3 runs 16 residues. CDR1 and CDR2 (germline): MGHRA, YSYEKL. V was clipped by 3 bases and J by 4 bases, with 18 bases between them. The CDR3 reads CASSHLTGREGETQYF. CDR3 DNA: TGCGCCAGCAGCCACCTTACAGGGAGAGAAGGAGAGACCCAGTACTTC.

CDR3 DNA: TGTGCCAGCAGTGAAGCGCTAGGGATAGAGACCCAGTACTTC. Residues: CASSEALGIETQYF. The gene calls are TRBV6-1 and TRBJ2-5; D is ambiguous. The CDR3 extends over 14 amino acids. The germline V and J ends were trimmed by 0 bases and 4 bases, with 9 bases remaining between them. The germline V gene has CDR1 MNHNS and CDR2 SASEGT.

The V gene is TRBV19, the J gene TRBJ1-3; no definite D call. CDR3 length: 13 residues. Trimming stripped 5 bases from V and 2 bases from J, with 7 bases between. The germline CDR1 and CDR2 sequences are LNHDA and SQIVND (reference sequence). The CDR3 nucleotides read TGTGCCAGTAGTTCGGCGACTGGAAACACCATATATTTT. Its protein is CASSSATGNTIYF.

V gene TRBV5-6 combines with J gene TRBJ2-7; D is unresolved. CDR1 SGHDT and CDR2 YYEEEE come from the germline V gene. The length of the CDR3 is 13 residues. V dropped 6 bases and J dropped 0 bases, with 10 bases sitting between them. The CDR3 region has the DNA TGTGCCAGCACTCAAGACAACTCCTACGAGCAGTACTTC. Protein: CASTQDNSYEQYF.

J is TRBJ1-2 and V is TRBV6-5, with D unclear. Looked up from germline, CDR1 is MNHEY and CDR2 is SVGAGI. The CDR3 runs to 12 residues. The V gene lost 5 bases and the J gene lost 4 bases, with 8 bases spanning the gap. This CDR3 reads CASSPGPYGYTF. Written as DNA, the CDR3 is TGTGCCAGCAGTCCCGGACCCTATGGCTACACCTTC.

V is TRBV5-4 and J is TRBJ2-5; tentative D call: TRBD2 (6 bases). The germline CDR1 and CDR2 sequences are SGHNT and YYREEE (reference sequence). This CDR3 has 18 amino acids. With 4 bases removed from V and 4 bases from J, the gap between germline ends came to 26 bases. CDR3 sequence (DNA): TGTGCCAGCAGCATCAGTGGCCGCGGACTACCATTAGCAGAGACCCAGTACTTC. Amino acid sequence: CASSISGRGLPLAETQYF.

V and J are TRBV7-9 and TRBJ2-2; D is unclear. Germline V gene data show CDR1 as SEHNR and CDR2 as FQNEAQ (reference sequence). This CDR3 has 14 amino acids. Deletions cut 2 bases from V and 6 bases from J, with 10 bases between. The CDR3 here is CASSLTVAPGELFF. The CDR3 DNA sequence: TGTGCCAGCAGCTTAACGGTGGCCCCCGGGGAGCTGTTTTTT.

The gene calls are TRBV27 and TRBJ2-7; weak D call: TRBD2 (6 bases). Trimming stripped 6 bases from V and 3 bases from J, with 15 bases between. The germline gives CDR1 MNHEY, CDR2 SMNVEV (reference sequence). CDR3 size: 14 residues. CDR3 bases: TGTGCCAGCAGCACCCGGGGGAGGTTCTACGAGCAGTACTTC. This translates into CASSTRGRFYEQYF.

J is TRBJ2-7 and V is TRBV9; 7 positions agree with TRBD1. Unmatched junction bases numbered 6, after V lost 3 bases and J lost 3 bases. From germline, CDR1 is SGDLS and CDR2 YYNGEE. The CDR3 covers 14 residues. The CDR3 coding sequence is TGTGCCAGCAGCGAGACAGGGAACCACTACGAGCAGTACTTC. Protein: CASSETGNHYEQYF. Variable domain in full (rest from reference TRBV9 and TRBJ2-7): DSGVTQTPKHLITATGQRVTLRCSPRSGDLSVYWYQQSLDQGLQFLIQYYNGEERAKGNILERFSAQQFPDLHSELNLSSLELGDSALYFCASSETGNHYEQYFGPGTRLTVT.

The CDR3 sequence: CASSLGATSYEQYF. As DNA, the CDR3 is TGTGCCAGCAGCTTGGGGGCGACCTCCTACGAGCAGTACTTC. The chain joins TRBV5-6 to TRBJ2-7; D is unresolved. Trimming shortened V by 0 bases and J by 0 bases, and 7 bases separated the two germline ends. From germline, CDR1 is SGHDT and CDR2 YYEEEE. The CDR3 contains 14 residues.

To note about this clone: This specimen includes other DNA sequences encoding the same CDR3. The CDR3 region has the DNA TGTGCCAGCAGTGCACGGGACTCCTCCTACGAGCAGTACTTC. This codes for CASSARDSSYEQYF. The chain recombines TRBV6-1 with TRBJ2-7, with D possibly matching TRBD2 (6 bases). CDR3 length: 14 residues. Germline V gene lookup returns CDR1 MNHNS and CDR2 SASEGT. V was pared by 4 bases and J by 0 bases, with 10 bases between.

This clone has a single count. The rearrangement joins TRBV6-4 to TRBJ2-2; 10 nucleotides line up with TRBD1. The junction had 9 bases not matched to a gene; V was cut back by 6 bases and J by 5 bases. Germline V gives CDR1 MRHNA, CDR2 SNTAGT. This CDR3 contains 16 residues. The CDR3 protein is CASSPGTGDGTGELFF. The CDR3 coding sequence is TGTGCCAGCAGCCCCGGGACAGGGGATGGGACCGGGGAGCTGTTTTTT.

This clone was observed once. CDR3 sequence reads: CASSPHTGELFF. In DNA form, the CDR3 reads TGTGCCAGCAGCCCCCACACCGGGGAGCTGTTTTTT. V and J are TRBV5-8 and TRBJ2-2; D gene ambiguous. V was pared by 4 bases and J by 3 bases, with 4 bases between. The germline V gene encodes CDR1 SGHTS and CDR2 YDEGEE. The CDR3 consists of 12 residues.